What follows are 22 T cell receptor beta chains derived from one specimen sequenced in a study of T-cell memory formation after mild COVID-19. TCRdb processed the 5' RACE reads anew with MiXCR; each CDR3 protein has one entry. The sample consists of under 350,000 distinct CDR3 sequences, around 15% of them appearing once. The sequenced sample was PBMCs or a T cell subset sorted from them (not recorded which). The receptors here all came from a man between 18 and 35 years old who had mild COVID-19 (a few samples of this study predate the infection). Cell type and time point are not known.

This clonotype was seen a handful of times. The chain couples TRBV6-5 to TRBJ1-5; 7 nucleotides align to TRBD1. CDR1 and CDR2 from the germline V gene are MNHEY and SVGAGI. This CDR3 has 15 residues. V shed 5 bases and J 3 bases; nucleotides not matched to a gene: 7. The CDR3 DNA is TGTGCCAGCAGTCCTGGGACAGTTCTCAATCAGCCCCAGCATTTT. This encodes CASSPGTVLNQPQHF.

The chain links TRBV5-8 to TRBJ2-5; 8 bases are a match to TRBD1. Germline CDR1 reads SGHTS; CDR2 reads YDEGEE. The CDR3 runs to 15 residues. V lost 4 bases and J lost 5; bases outside the gene matches: 10. This CDR3 reads CASSTPDRAEETQYF. The CDR3 bases are TGTGCCAGCAGCACCCCGGACAGGGCGGAGGAGACCCAGTACTTC.

This clonotype was seen a handful of times. The chain is built from TRBV7-6 and TRBJ2-1; 14 positions agree with TRBD2. V was pared by 2 bases and J by 1 base, with 10 bases of the junction left unmatched. The CDR3 spans 20 residues. The germline gives CDR1 SGHVS, CDR2 FNYEAQ. The DNA for the CDR3 is TGTGCCAGCAGCTTAAGGCCGGGACTAGCGGGGGTAGGGTCCTACAATGAGCAGTTCTTC. Translated, it gives CASSLRPGLAGVGSYNEQFF.

This clonotype appeared many times. The CDR3 is CASSYSMGSEQYV. The CDR3 coding sequence is TGTGCCAGCAGTTACTCGATGGGTTCCGAGCAGTACGTC. This rearrangement joins TRBV6-5 to TRBJ2-7; D unclear. Deletions cut 0 bases from V and 6 bases from J, with 9 bases between. The germline CDR1 and CDR2 sequences are MNHEY and SVGAGI. CDR3 length: 13 residues.

The rearrangement joins TRBV5-1 to TRBJ2-1, with D perhaps TRBD2 (6 bases). CDR3 length equals 15 residues. V was clipped by 1 base and J by 5 bases, with 13 bases between them. CDR1 SGHRS and CDR2 YFSETQ come from the germline V gene. The CDR3 loop is CASSLSPGVDNEQFF. The CDR3 nucleotides are TGCGCCAGCAGCTTGTCCCCGGGGGTTGACAATGAGCAGTTCTTC.

This clonotype has only a few counts. The V and J genes are TRBV6-5 and TRBJ2-1, with D maybe TRBD1 (6 bases). This CDR3 region has 13 residues. CDR1 is MNHEY and CDR2 is SVGAGI in the germline V gene. V was clipped by 10 bases and J by 5 bases, with 15 bases between them. The CDR3 nucleotides are TGTGCCACCTCCACAGGGATACACAATGAGCAGTTCTTC. It is translated as CATSTGIHNEQFF.

The CDR3 DNA reads TGCGCCAGCAGCCGCGGGACAGGGGGCCCTAATGGGGAGACCCAGTACTTC. It specifies CASSRGTGGPNGETQYF. The chain carries TRBV5-1 and TRBJ2-5; TRBD1 agrees at 12 bases. V was clipped by 4 bases and J by 5 bases; unmatched bases: 12. CDR3 length equals 17 residues. Germline-derived CDR1 and CDR2 are SGHRS and YFSETQ.

This chain joins TRBV24-1 and TRBJ1-5, with 8 bases fitting TRBD1. CDR1 is KGHDR, CDR2 SFDVKD, per germline. The V segment lost 4 bases and the J segment 2 bases; nucleotides outside the gene matches: 6. This CDR3 region has 16 residues. This CDR3 is CATSDAGQGGNQPQHF. CDR3 coding DNA: TGTGCCACCAGTGACGCCGGACAGGGAGGCAATCAGCCCCAGCATTTT.

This clonotype showed up many times. V gene TRBV4-1 combines with J gene TRBJ2-7, with a tentative D call TRBD2 (7 bases). Trimming pared 1 base from V and 0 bases from J, leaving 16 bases between. CDR3 size: 17 residues. CDR1 is MGHRA and CDR2 is YSYEKL in the germline V gene. CDR3 loop: CASSQVTKGGSSYEQYF. CDR3 coding DNA: TGCGCCAGCAGCCAAGTCACGAAGGGGGGGAGCTCCTACGAGCAGTACTTC.

The V call is TRBV6-5, the J call TRBJ1-5; 7 positions agree with TRBD1. This CDR3 is 14 amino acids long. The V and J ends lost 5 bases and 4 bases, in that order; junction bases with no gene match: 5. CDR1 is MNHEY, CDR2 SVGAGI, per germline. Here the CDR3 DNA reads TGTGCCAGCAGTACAGGGGTTGGGAATCAGCCCCAGCATTTT. Amino acids: CASSTGVGNQPQHF.

Only a few counts were recorded for this clonotype. This chain connects TRBV6-6 to TRBJ1-2; no clear D. Germline V gives CDR1 MNHNY, CDR2 SVGAGI (reference sequence). The CDR3 totals 13 residues. Deletions cut 11 bases from V and 2 bases from J, with 15 bases between. The CDR3 DNA is TGTGCCGGAACTCCCGGGGTCAACTATGGCTACACCTTC. This gives the protein CAGTPGVNYGYTF.

The table lists this clonotype with a few counts. This chain connects TRBV5-1 to TRBJ2-1, with 12 bases aligning to TRBD2. With V trimmed by 4 bases and J by 6 bases, 11 bases remained unmatched. The CDR3 has 17 residues. Looked up from germline, CDR1 is SGHRS and CDR2 is YFSETQ. The DNA for the CDR3 is TGCGCCAGCAGCCCAGTACTAGCGGGGGGCGCAATCAATGAGCAGTTCTTC. Translating it yields CASSPVLAGGAINEQFF.

This clonotype has only a few counts. One end of the junction is discordant with germline, which a read error may explain. J is TRBJ2-7 and V is TRBV29-1; D is unresolved. CDR1 is SQVTM and CDR2 is ANQGSEA in the germline V gene. The CDR3 has 11 amino acids. This chain's CDR3 is CSVKESYEQYF. The CDR3 DNA reads TGCAGCGTTAAAGAATCCTACGAGCAGTACTTC.

V gene TRBV6-5 combines with J gene TRBJ2-7; D is undetermined. The V gene's germline CDR1 is MNHEY and CDR2 SVGAGI. Trimming shortened V by 0 bases and J by 6 bases, and 9 bases separated the two germline ends. This CDR3 spans 13 amino acids. CDR3 in amino acids: CASSYSMSSEQYV. The DNA for the CDR3 is TGTGCCAGCAGTTACTCGATGTCTAGCGAGCAGTACGTC.

This clonotype has just a few counts. The chain joins TRBV7-9 to TRBJ1-3, with no clear D. Per the germline V gene, CDR1 is SEHNR and CDR2 is FQNEAQ (reference sequence). V was clipped by 3 bases and J by 2 bases, with 8 bases between them. This CDR3 is 14 amino acids long. In DNA form, the CDR3 reads TGTGCCAGCAGCTTTATAATCCCTGGAAACACCATATATTTT. Encoded protein: CASSFIIPGNTIYF.

The genes are TRBV11-1 and TRBJ2-3; 7 bases align to TRBD1. CDR3 size: 15 residues. Germline CDR1 SGHAT, CDR2 FQDESV (reference sequence). V lost 5 bases, J lost 1 base, and 6 bases stayed unmatched. CDR3 sequence: CASSPRGFGTDTQYF. As DNA, the CDR3 is TGTGCCAGCAGCCCCAGGGGGTTTGGCACAGATACGCAGTATTTT. The full variable domain, rest sourced from reference TRBV11-1 and TRBJ2-3, is EAEVAQSPRYKITEKSQAVAFWCDPISGHATLYWYRQILGQGPELLVQFQDESVVDDSQLPKDRFSAERLKGVDSTLKIQPAELGDSAMYLCASSPRGFGTDTQYFGPGTRLTVL.

The V gene is TRBV5-1, the J gene TRBJ2-1; 7 bases map to TRBD2. The germline gives CDR1 SGHRS, CDR2 YFSETQ. The V and J ends lost 5 bases and 7 bases, in that order; junction bases with no gene match: 12. The CDR3 totals 15 residues. The CDR3 reads CASSVAPGEGNEQFF. CDR3 bases: TGCGCCAGCAGTGTTGCCCCCGGGGAGGGGAATGAGCAGTTCTTC.

In its sample, this clonotype was seen a few times. This chain uses TRBV29-1 with TRBJ1-1; D gene unclear. V shed 6 bases and J shed 8 bases, with 10 bases lying between them. CDR1 is SQVTM, CDR2 ANQGSEA, per germline. This CDR3 contains 10 residues. The CDR3 DNA reads as TGCAGCGTCGCGGACGGAGAAGCTTTCTTT. Amino acid sequence: CSVADGEAFF. The whole variable domain, remainder taken from reference TRBV29-1 and TRBJ1-1, is SAVISQKPSRDICQRGTSLTIQCQVDSQVTMMFWYRQQPGQSLTLIATANQGSEATYESGFVIDKFPISRPNLTFSTLTVSNMSPEDSSIYLCSVADGEAFFGQGTRLTVV.

This clonotype was seen ten or more times. CDR3 nucleotides: TGCGCCAGCAGCTTGGTTCTGGATGAGCAGTTCTTC. This encodes CASSLVLDEQFF. The chain joins TRBV5-1 to TRBJ2-1; D is undetermined. V was trimmed by 0 bases and J by 8 bases, leaving 6 bases between them. This CDR3 region has 12 residues. Germline values: CDR1 SGHRS, CDR2 YFSETQ.

The table lists this clonotype with a few counts. V and J are TRBV20-1 and TRBJ1-1; TRBD1 might be the D (5 bases). This CDR3 spans 14 amino acids. V gave up 4 bases and J gave up 0 bases, with 12 bases separating them. The germline gives CDR1 DFQATT, CDR2 SNEGSKA (reference sequence). The CDR3: CSATTTRVNTEAFF. CDR3 nucleotide sequence: TGCAGTGCTACCACAACCAGGGTGAACACTGAAGCTTTCTTT.

The chain employs TRBV6-2 or TRBV6-3 and TRBJ2-1; D remains ambiguous. The CDR3 runs to 13 residues. With 0 bases removed from V and 2 bases from J, the gap between germline ends came to 2 bases. The germline CDR1 and CDR2 sequences are MNHEY and SVGEGT. The CDR3 protein is CASSYSPYNEQFF. The DNA of the CDR3 is TGTGCCAGCAGTTACTCCCCCTACAATGAGCAGTTCTTC.

This chain links TRBV6-1 with TRBJ2-2; possible D gene TRBD2, 5 bases. V lost 11 bases and J 7 bases, leaving 14 bases between the germline ends. Germline CDR1 and CDR2: MNHNS and SASEGT. There are 12 residues in the CDR3. CDR3 loop: CAGIREHGELFF. The CDR3 DNA follows: TGTGCCGGCATCCGGGAACACGGGGAGCTGTTTTTT.